The present T cell receptor beta chain was sequenced within a study of blood T cell repertoires in COVID-19. This clone was recorded once. V lost 5 bases and J lost 0, with 8 bases in between. Germline loops: CDR1 SEHNR, CDR2 FQNEAQ (reference sequence). This CDR3 region has 14 residues. Profiling relied on immunoSEQ multiplex PCR, and the TCRdb table lists in-frame clones only, not all of them. The repertoire holds roughly 230,000 clones, with 82% as singletons. The J gene is TRBJ1-3, the V gene TRBV7-9, with D hard to call. Sequencing was carried out using PBMCs or T cells enriched from blood (not recorded which). The receptor was derived from a woman aged 60-75 years who had recovered from COVID-19. The CDR3 reads CASSPGASGNTIYF. The CDR3 bases are TGTGCCAGCAGCCCGGGAGCCTCTGGAAACACCATATATTTT.